The 20 T cell receptor beta chains listed next were all sequenced from one sample in a study of T cell changes during pregnancy in multiple sclerosis. Profiling relied on immunoSEQ multiplex PCR, and the TCRdb table lists in-frame clones only, not all of them. This table holds more than 80,000 clones, about 92% found once. The sequencing here drew on peripheral blood, taken in the first trimester of pregnancy. The receptors shown here come from a female donor with multiple sclerosis, enrolled in a pregnancy study.

This chain connects TRBV10-3 to TRBJ2-7; 9 bases fit TRBD2. This CDR3 contains 15 residues. The ends lost 0 bases at V and 5 bases at J; junction bases unmatched: 5. Germline V gives CDR1 ENHRY, CDR2 SYGVKD. Here the CDR3 DNA reads TGTGCCATCAGTGAGTCCGTAGCGGGAGATAACGAGCAGTACTTC. Protein product: CAISESVAGDNEQYF.

The chain joins TRBV5-1 to TRBJ2-7, with 9 positions matching TRBD1. Germline V gene sequence: CDR1 SGHRS, CDR2 YFSETQ. Losses at the gene ends were 6 bases for V and 0 bases for J; bases not matched to a gene: 10. The CDR3 totals 16 residues. The CDR3, as DNA: TGCGCCAGCACCCGCGAGAGGACAGGGGTCTCCTACGAGCAGTACTTC. This sequence encodes CASTRERTGVSYEQYF.

The rearrangement joins TRBV28 to TRBJ2-1; 11 nucleotides line up with TRBD2. With V trimmed by 2 bases and J by 3 bases, 9 bases remained unmatched. This CDR3 contains 18 residues. The germline V gene encodes CDR1 MDHEN and CDR2 SYDVKM. CDR3 loop: CASSLTQGGTSGYNEQFF. The CDR3 DNA sequence: TGTGCCAGCAGTTTAACACAGGGGGGGACTAGCGGCTACAATGAGCAGTTCTTC.

The gene calls are TRBV18 and TRBJ2-2; D possibly corresponds to TRBD1 (6 bases). The CDR3 contains 16 residues. Trimming removed 4 bases at V and 0 bases at J, with 12 bases between. Germline values: CDR1 KGHSH, CDR2 LQKENI. CDR3 in DNA: TGTGCCAGCTCACAACTGGACAGTTCGAACACCGGGGAGCTGTTTTTT. It specifies CASSQLDSSNTGELFF.

The rearrangement links TRBV19 to TRBJ1-2, with 7 bases that match TRBD1. This CDR3 spans 14 amino acids. CDR1 and CDR2 (germline): LNHDA, SQIVND (reference sequence). The ends lost 2 bases at V and 8 bases at J; junction bases unmatched: 8. The CDR3 sequence is CASSIQGQMGGYTF. The CDR3 DNA is TGTGCCAGTAGTATACAGGGACAGATGGGAGGCTACACCTTC.

The chain carries TRBV29-1 and TRBJ2-1, with a possible D match to TRBD2 (6 bases). Germline CDR1 SQVTM, CDR2 ANQGSEA. The CDR3 totals 12 residues. With 6 bases removed from V and 8 bases from J, the gap between germline ends came to 14 bases. As DNA, the CDR3 is TGCAGCGTCCGGGCGGGGCGGGATGAGCAGTTCTTC. As protein: CSVRAGRDEQFF.

This chain connects TRBV28 to TRBJ2-2; TRBD2 matches at 8 bases. Germline V gene sequence: CDR1 MDHEN, CDR2 SYDVKM. V lost 5 bases, J lost 4 bases, and 6 bases stayed unmatched. The CDR3 contains 15 residues. The CDR3 here is CASSLSGGVTGELFF. The CDR3 DNA reads as TGTGCCAGCAGTCTTTCGGGAGGGGTCACCGGGGAGCTGTTTTTT.

V gene TRBV19 combines with J gene TRBJ2-1; 11 nucleotides agree with TRBD2. Germline loops: CDR1 LNHDA, CDR2 SQIVND (reference sequence). This CDR3 has 15 residues. The V segment lost 1 base and the J segment 6 bases; nucleotides outside the gene matches: 2. Here the CDR3 reads CASSIATSGINEQFF. The CDR3 nucleotides are TGTGCCAGTAGTATAGCGACTAGCGGGATCAATGAGCAGTTCTTC.

The rearrangement uses TRBV19 and TRBJ1-1; D is ambiguous. The CDR3 sequence is 14 residues long. V lost 0 bases, J lost 0 bases, and 5 bases lay in between. CDR1 is LNHDA, CDR2 SQIVND, per germline (reference sequence). The CDR3: CASSIELLNTEAFF. The CDR3 DNA sequence: TGTGCCAGTAGTATAGAACTGCTGAACACTGAAGCTTTCTTT.

This rearrangement joins TRBV5-1 to TRBJ2-2; D may be TRBD1 (6 bases). Trimming pared 2 bases from V and 5 bases from J, leaving 13 bases between. Germline V gene lookup returns CDR1 SGHRS and CDR2 YFSETQ. The CDR3 sequence is 15 residues long. The CDR3: CASSFEAGDTGELFF. The CDR3 DNA follows: TGCGCCAGCAGCTTTGAGGCAGGGGATACCGGGGAGCTGTTTTTT.

The chain combines TRBV6-6 with TRBJ2-7; D is unclear. With 8 bases removed from V and 2 bases from J, the gap between germline ends came to 13 bases. Looked up from germline, CDR1 is MNHNY and CDR2 is SVGAGI (reference sequence). The CDR3 length is 13 residues. Here the CDR3 reads CASLAQNTYEQYF. The CDR3 region has the DNA TGTGCCAGCTTGGCACAGAATACCTACGAGCAGTACTTC.

V gene TRBV28 combines with J gene TRBJ1-2; D uncertain. The CDR3 extends over 17 amino acids. Germline V lookup: CDR1 MDHEN, CDR2 SYDVKM. V was clipped by 7 bases and J by 0 bases, with 21 bases between them. The CDR3 bases are TGTGCCAGCACCGCCCACTCCCGGCCCGGGGCTAACTATGGCTACACCTTC. Amino acids: CASTAHSRPGANYGYTF.

Only a few counts were recorded for this clone. The chain combines TRBV13 with TRBJ1-1; D may be TRBD1 (6 bases). The CDR3 is made up of 12 amino acids. CDR1 is PRHDT, CDR2 FYEKMQ, per germline (reference sequence). V lost 6 bases to trimming and J lost 5 bases, with 10 bases between them. The CDR3 loop reads CASSIQGTEAFF. The CDR3 nucleotides read TGTGCCAGCAGTATTCAGGGGACTGAAGCTTTCTTT.

V usage is TRBV28 and J usage is TRBJ1-1, with 7 nucleotides matching TRBD1. CDR1 and CDR2 (germline): MDHEN, SYDVKM. There are 15 residues in the CDR3. Unmatched junction bases numbered 9, after V lost 7 bases and J lost 1 base. CDR3 nucleotides: TGTGCCAGCACCAAATTTCAGGGGGAGAACACTGAAGCTTTCTTT. Amino acids: CASTKFQGENTEAFF.

The V and J genes are TRBV7-6 and TRBJ2-5; D gene unclear. CDR1 and CDR2 from the germline V gene are SGHVS and FNYEAQ. The CDR3 is made up of 14 amino acids. The V end lost 0 bases, the J end lost 5 bases, and 10 bases lay between the germline ends. CDR3 bases: TGTGCCAGCAGCTTAGCCCACTTACAGGAGACCCAGTACTTC. Its translation is CASSLAHLQETQYF.

This rearrangement joins TRBV9 to TRBJ2-1; 10 nucleotides align to TRBD2. From germline, CDR1 is SGDLS and CDR2 YYNGEE. J gave up 7 bases and V 4 bases, and 8 bases lay outside the gene matches. The CDR3 length is 15 residues. The CDR3 protein is CASSSSGRAPNEQFF. As DNA, the CDR3 is TGTGCCAGCAGCTCAAGCGGGAGGGCCCCGAATGAGCAGTTCTTC.

The chain uses TRBV7-9 and TRBJ1-2; 10 positions match TRBD1. Germline V CDR1 and CDR2: SEHNR, FQNEAQ (reference sequence). This CDR3 comprises 16 residues. Losses at the gene ends were 5 bases for V and 8 bases for J; bases not matched to a gene: 14. CDR3 region: CASSTTSRQGAIGYTF. As DNA, the CDR3 is TGTGCCAGCAGCACAACGAGTCGACAGGGGGCCATCGGCTACACCTTC.

The chain links TRBV27 to TRBJ2-2, with 11 bases fitting TRBD1. The V gene end was trimmed by 6 bases and the J gene end by 4 bases; junction bases not matched to a gene: 4. This CDR3 contains 15 residues. CDR1 and CDR2 (germline): MNHEY, SMNVEV (reference sequence). The CDR3 region is CASRSGTGGTGELFF. For the CDR3, the DNA is TGTGCCAGCAGGTCCGGGACAGGGGGCACCGGGGAGCTGTTTTTT.

The chain has TRBV12-1 and TRBJ2-1; TRBD1, the table's D call, lacks a check against the DNA. TRBV12-1 is a pseudogene segment. The CDR3 is made up of 15 amino acids. The CDR3 DNA sequence: TGTGCCAGCAGCTTGACAGAGAGCTCCTACAATGAGCAGTTCTTC. It yields the protein CASSLTESSYNEQFF.

This clone was seen a single time. This chain uses TRBV29-1 with TRBJ1-1, with D perhaps matching TRBD1 (6 bases). CDR3 length equals 12 residues. V was clipped by 5 bases and J by 9 bases, with 16 bases between them. Per germline, CDR1 SQVTM and CDR2 ANQGSEA. The CDR3 bases are TGCAGCGTTTCCACCGGACAGTTCAAAGCTTTCTTT. Amino acids: CSVSTGQFKAFF.